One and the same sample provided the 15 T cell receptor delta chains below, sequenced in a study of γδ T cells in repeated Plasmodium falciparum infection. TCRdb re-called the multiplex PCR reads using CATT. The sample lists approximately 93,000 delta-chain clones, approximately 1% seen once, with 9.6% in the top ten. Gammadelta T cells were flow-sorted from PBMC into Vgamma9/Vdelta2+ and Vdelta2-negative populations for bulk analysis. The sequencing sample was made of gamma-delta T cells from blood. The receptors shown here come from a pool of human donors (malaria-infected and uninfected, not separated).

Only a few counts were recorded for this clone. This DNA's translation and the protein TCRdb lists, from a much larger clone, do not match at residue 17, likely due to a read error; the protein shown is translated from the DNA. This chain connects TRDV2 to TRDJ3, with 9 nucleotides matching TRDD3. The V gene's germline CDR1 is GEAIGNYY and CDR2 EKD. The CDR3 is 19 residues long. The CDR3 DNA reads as TGTGCCTGTGACACGGTCTTGTCTGGGGGATCCTGGGACACCCGACAGGTGTTTTTC. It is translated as CACDTVLSGGSWDTRQVFF.

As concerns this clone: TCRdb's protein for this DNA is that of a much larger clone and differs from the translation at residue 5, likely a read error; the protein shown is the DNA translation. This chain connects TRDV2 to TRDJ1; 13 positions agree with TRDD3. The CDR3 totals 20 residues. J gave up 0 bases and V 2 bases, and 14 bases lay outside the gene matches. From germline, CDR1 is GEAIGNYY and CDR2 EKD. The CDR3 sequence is CACDRPFTGGYEGYTDKLIF. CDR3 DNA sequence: TGTGCCTGTGACAGACCCTTTACTGGGGGATACGAAGGATACACCGATAAACTCATCTTT.

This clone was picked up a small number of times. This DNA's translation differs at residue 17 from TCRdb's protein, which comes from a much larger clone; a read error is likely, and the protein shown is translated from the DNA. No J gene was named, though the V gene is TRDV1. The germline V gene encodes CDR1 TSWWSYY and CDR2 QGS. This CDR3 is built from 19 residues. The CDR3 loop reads CALGVNFFLWPRETDKPIF. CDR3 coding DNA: TGTGCTCTTGGGGTAAACTTTTTTCTATGGCCCCGAGAGACCGATAAACCCATCTTT.

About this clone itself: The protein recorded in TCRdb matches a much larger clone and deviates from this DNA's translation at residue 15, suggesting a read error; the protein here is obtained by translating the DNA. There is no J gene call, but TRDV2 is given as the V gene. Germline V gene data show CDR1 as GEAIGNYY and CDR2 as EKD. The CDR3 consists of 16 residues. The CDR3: CACDTILRKATDKLTF. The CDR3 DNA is TGTGCCTGTGACACCATTCTCCGCAAGGCCACCGATAAACTCACCTTT.

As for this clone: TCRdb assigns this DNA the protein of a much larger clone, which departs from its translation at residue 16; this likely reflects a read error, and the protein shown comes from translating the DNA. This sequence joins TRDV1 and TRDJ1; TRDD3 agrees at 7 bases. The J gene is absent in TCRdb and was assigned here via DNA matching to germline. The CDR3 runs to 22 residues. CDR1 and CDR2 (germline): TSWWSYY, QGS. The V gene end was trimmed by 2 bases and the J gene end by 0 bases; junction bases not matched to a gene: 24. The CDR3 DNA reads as TGTGCTCTTGGGGAAACCGGCTTCCCACCGACTAGGGGGATTTCGCACACCGATAAACTCATCTTT. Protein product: CALGETGFPPTRGISHTDKLIF.

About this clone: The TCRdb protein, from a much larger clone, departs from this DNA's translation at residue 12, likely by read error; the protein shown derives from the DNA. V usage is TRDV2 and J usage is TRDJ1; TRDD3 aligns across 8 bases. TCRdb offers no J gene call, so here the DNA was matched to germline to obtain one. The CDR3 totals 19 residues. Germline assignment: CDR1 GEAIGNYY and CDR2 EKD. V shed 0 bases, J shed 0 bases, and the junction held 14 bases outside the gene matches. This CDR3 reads CACDTHVVGDPSYTDKLIF. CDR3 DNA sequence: TGTGCCTGTGACACCCATGTGGTGGGGGATCCCTCGTACACCGATAAACTCATCTTT.

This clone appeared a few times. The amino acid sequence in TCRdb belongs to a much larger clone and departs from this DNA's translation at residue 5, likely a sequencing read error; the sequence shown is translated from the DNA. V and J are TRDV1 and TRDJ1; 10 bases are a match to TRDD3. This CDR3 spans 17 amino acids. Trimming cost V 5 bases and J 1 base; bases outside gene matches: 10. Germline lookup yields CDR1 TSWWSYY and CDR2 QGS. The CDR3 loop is CALGKRLGDMSTDKLIF. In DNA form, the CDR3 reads TGTGCTCTTGGGAAACGGCTGGGGGATATGAGCACCGATAAACTCATCTTT.

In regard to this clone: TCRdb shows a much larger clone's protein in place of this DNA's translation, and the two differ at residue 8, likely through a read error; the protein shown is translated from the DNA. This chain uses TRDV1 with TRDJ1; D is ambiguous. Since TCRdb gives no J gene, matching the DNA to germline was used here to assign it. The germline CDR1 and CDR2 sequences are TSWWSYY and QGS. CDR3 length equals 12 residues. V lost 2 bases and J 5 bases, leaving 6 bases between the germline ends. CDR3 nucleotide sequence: TGTGCTCTTGGGGAATCCAGGGATAAACTCATCTTT. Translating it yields CALGESRDKLIF.

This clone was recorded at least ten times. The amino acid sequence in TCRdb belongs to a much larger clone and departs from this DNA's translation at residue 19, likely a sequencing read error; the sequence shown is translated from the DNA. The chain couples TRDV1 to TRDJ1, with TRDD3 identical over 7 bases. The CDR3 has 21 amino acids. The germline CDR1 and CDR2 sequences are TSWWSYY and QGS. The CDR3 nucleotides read TGTGCTCTTGGGGAACCCACTCCGATACTGGGGACGCGAATTGGCACCGATAAACCCATCTTT. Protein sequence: CALGEPTPILGTRIGTDKPIF.

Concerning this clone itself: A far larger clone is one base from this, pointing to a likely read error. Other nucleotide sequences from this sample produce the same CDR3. As DNA, the CDR3 is TGTGCCTGTGACAGAATCCCTTCCTACGGAGCCGGGAGTCCCATGGGACTAGGAGCCTTGACAGCACAACTCTTCTTT. Translating gives CACDRIPSYGAGSPMGLGALTAQLFF. The chain is built from TRDV2 and TRDJ2, with TRDD2 matching 9 bases. The J gene is absent in TCRdb and was assigned here via DNA matching to germline. Germline V gives CDR1 GEAIGNYY, CDR2 EKD. The CDR3 has 26 amino acids. Trimming at V came to 2 bases and at J to 2 bases, leaving 35 bases not matched to a gene.

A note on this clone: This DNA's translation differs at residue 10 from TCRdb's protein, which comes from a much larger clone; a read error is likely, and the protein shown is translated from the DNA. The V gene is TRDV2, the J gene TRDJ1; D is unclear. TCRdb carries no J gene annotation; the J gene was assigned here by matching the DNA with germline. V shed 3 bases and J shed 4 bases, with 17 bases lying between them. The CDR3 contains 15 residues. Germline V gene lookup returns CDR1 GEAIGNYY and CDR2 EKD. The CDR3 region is CACDSYSGSRDKLIF. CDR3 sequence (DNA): TGTGCCTGTGACTCTTATTCGGGGTCGCGCGATAAACTCATCTTT.

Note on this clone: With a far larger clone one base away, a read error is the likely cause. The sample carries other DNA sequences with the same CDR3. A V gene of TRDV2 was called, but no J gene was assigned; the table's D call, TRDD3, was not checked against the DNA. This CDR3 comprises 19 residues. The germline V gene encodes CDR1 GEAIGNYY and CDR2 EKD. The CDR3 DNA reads TGTGCCTGTGACTCCGTGCATGCGGGGGGATACGCGAAAGAGAATAAACTTATCTTT. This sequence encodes CACDSVHAGGYAKENKLIF.

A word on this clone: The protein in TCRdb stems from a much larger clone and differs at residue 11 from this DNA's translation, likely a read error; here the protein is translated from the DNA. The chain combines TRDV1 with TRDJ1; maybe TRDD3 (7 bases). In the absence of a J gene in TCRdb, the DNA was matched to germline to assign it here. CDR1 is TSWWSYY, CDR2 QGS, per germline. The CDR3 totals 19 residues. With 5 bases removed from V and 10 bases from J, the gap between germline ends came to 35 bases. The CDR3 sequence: CALGIGPGPSPSTGVILIF. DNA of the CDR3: TGTGCTCTTGGGATCGGGCCCGGGCCTTCCCCCAGTACTGGGGTCATACTCATCTTT.

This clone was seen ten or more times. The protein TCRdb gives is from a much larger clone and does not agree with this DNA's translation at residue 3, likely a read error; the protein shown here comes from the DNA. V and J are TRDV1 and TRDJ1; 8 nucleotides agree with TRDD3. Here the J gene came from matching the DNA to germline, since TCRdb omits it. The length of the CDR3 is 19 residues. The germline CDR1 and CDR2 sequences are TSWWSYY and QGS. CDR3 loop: CAPGDHLVSRGITKDKLIF. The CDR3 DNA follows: TGTGCTCCTGGGGATCACTTAGTTAGCCGGGGGATAACCAAGGATAAACTCATCTTT.

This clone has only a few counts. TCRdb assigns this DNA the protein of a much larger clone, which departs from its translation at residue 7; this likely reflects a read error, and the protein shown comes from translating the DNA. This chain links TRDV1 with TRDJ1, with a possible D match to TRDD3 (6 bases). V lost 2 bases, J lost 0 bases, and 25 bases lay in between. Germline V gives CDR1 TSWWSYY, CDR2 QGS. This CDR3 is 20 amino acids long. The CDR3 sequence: CALGESRSRSPGEYTDKLIF. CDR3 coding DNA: TGTGCTCTTGGGGAATCGAGATCCCGCTCGCCTGGGGAGTACACCGATAAACTCATCTTT.